This T cell receptor beta chain was sequenced during a study of long-term antiretroviral therapy in people with HIV. Study-wide points: In HIV, the repertoires covered a tighter span of CDR3 lengths than in controls.

Turning to this clone: What it recognizes is unknown.

The ends were cut back, 3 bases at V and 1 base at J, with 10 bases in the middle. Germline-derived CDR1 and CDR2 are LNHDA and SQIVND (reference sequence). The CDR3 consists of 15 residues. At survey level, the immunoSEQ assay was run in its v3.0 version. TCRdb's copy holds only in-frame clones and misses some; the assay was immunoSEQ multiplex PCR. The sample has around 30,000 clones, less than 85% seen once. This specimen was unsorted PBMCs, taken 2.3 years after starting antiretroviral therapy. The chain employs TRBV19 and TRBJ1-5; D might be TRBD1 (6 bases). This TCR derives from a man in his forties or fifties with HIV. CDR3 sequence (DNA): TGTGCCAGTAGTATGAGGGGGACAAGCAATCAGCCCCAGCATTTT. Amino acid sequence: CASSMRGTSNQPQHF.